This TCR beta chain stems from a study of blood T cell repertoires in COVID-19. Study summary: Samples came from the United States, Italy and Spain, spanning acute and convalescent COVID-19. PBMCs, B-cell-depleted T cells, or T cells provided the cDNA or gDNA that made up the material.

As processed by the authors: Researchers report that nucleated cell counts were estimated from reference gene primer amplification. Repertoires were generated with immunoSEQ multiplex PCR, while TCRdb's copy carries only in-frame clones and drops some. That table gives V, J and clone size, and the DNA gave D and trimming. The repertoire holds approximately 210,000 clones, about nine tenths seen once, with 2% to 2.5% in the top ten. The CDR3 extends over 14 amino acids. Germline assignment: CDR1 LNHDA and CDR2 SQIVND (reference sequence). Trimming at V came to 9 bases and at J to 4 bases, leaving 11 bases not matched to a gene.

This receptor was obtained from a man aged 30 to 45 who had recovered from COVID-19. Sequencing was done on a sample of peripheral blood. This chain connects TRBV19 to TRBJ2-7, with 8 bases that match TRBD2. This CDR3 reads CASGRGQGRYEQYF. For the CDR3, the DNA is TGTGCCAGCGGGAGGGGCCAGGGGAGGTACGAGCAGTACTTC.